These T cell receptor beta chains were read from a single sample in a study of cytomegalovirus exposure and HLA in healthy donors. Generated by immunoSEQ multiplex PCR, the TCRdb table keeps only in-frame clones and is missing some. Among 140,000 or so clones listed, 89% were seen once. The specimen was PBMCs. All receptors derive from a woman under 30 in good health and CMV-seropositive. The CDR3 runs from the conserved cysteine through the conserved F or W. Each record gives: CDR3 protein, clone size, J gene, V gene. The size of a clone is reported for some rows only, either as once, few or many, or as a class for expanded clones.

cdr3_aa: CASSYSSRLAGEQYF; clone_size: few; j_call: TRBJ2-7; v_call: TRBV6-5
cdr3_aa: CASSVRTGHEKLFF; clone_size: NA; j_call: TRBJ1-4; v_call: TRBV27
cdr3_aa: CASSEVSDNTEAFF; clone_size: NA; j_call: TRBJ1-1; v_call: TRBV2
cdr3_aa: CASSQARASSTDTQYF; clone_size: NA; j_call: TRBJ2-3; v_call: TRBV4-1
cdr3_aa: CASSLGRGNIGTEAFF; clone_size: NA; j_call: TRBJ1-1; v_call: TRBV5-4
cdr3_aa: CASGLETGNTEAFF; clone_size: NA; j_call: TRBJ1-1; v_call: TRBV12-5
cdr3_aa: CASSIHRGPSYEQYF; clone_size: NA; j_call: TRBJ2-7; v_call: TRBV19
cdr3_aa: CASSMREGRVSNEQFF; clone_size: NA; j_call: TRBJ2-1; v_call: TRBV19
cdr3_aa: CASSWTIGEKLFF; clone_size: few; j_call: TRBJ1-4; v_call: TRBV6-5
cdr3_aa: CASGYLPAGDSPLHF; clone_size: once; j_call: TRBJ1-6; v_call: TRBV6-5
cdr3_aa: CASSPGTAQETQYF; clone_size: NA; j_call: TRBJ2-5; v_call: TRBV5-4
cdr3_aa: CASSGTGVGTDTQYF; clone_size: NA; j_call: TRBJ2-3; v_call: TRBV2
cdr3_aa: CASSEWYSPADEKLFF; clone_size: NA; j_call: TRBJ1-4; v_call: TRBV6-1